This T cell receptor beta chain was sequenced for a study of breast tumors, draining lymph nodes, adjacent tissues (TCRdb year 2016). With regard to the full study: In breast cancer patients, the study compared the TCR beta repertoires of tumor, adjacent nontumor tissue and axillary lymph nodes. The study aimed to assess the relationships and possible T-cell exchange between tumor, surrounding tissue and draining lymph node repertoires in human breast cancer.

TCRdb shows the sequencer as Illumina HiSeq 2000. Multiplex PCR amplification was used to generate the TCR beta chain libraries. High-throughput sequencing was used to analyze the amplified TCR beta chain products. TCRdb passed the public sequencing reads through fastp at Q25 and MiXCR, retaining productive beta sequences. Duplicate CDR3 protein sequences are folded into a single record with the most common DNA and genes. The sample has approximately 47,000 distinct CDR3 sequences on record, 20% to 25% of them singletons. More than 6.5% of the sample is taken by the ten largest. Looking up the germline V gene yields CDR1 MNHNS and CDR2 SASEGT. Including the terminal cysteine and phenylalanine, the CDR3 comprises 14 residues. The retained sequence is limited to the CDR3, 42 bases, with the frame set at the first base. The junction carries 12 bases between V and J, which are trimmed by 7 bases and 1 base respectively.

This clonotype appeared many times. Its antigen is not yet known. The record has no base qualities; no much larger clone is one base away. Here is what the overall study found, with its caveats: The conclusion that tumor T cells originate in lymph nodes was presented as consistent with a hypothesis rather than as directly demonstrated. The data were judged consistent with most tumor T cells deriving from the lymph node and then expanding within tumor tissue. Tumor and nontumor tissue repertoires were found to be significantly more similar in luminal-like than in basal-like breast cancer. T-cell repertoire diversity in tumors was found to be lower than in lymph nodes but higher than in nontumor tissue, and preferential V and J gene usage was observed.

The TCR originated in a female donor with breast cancer. Some clones in this sample may be carry-over from other donors' samples. The sample was breast tumor tissue. The rearrangement joined TRBV6-1 to TRBJ2-3; matching of 5 bases hints at TRBD1 as the D gene. CDR3 region: CASTQGAGTDTQYF. The nucleotide sequence is TGTGCCAGCACCCAAGGGGCGGGCACAGATACGCAGTATTTT.